The present TCR beta chain was sequenced within a study of blood T cell repertoires in COVID-19. Trimming cost V 4 bases and J 0 bases, with 4 bases left between them. Looked up from germline, CDR1 is SGHDN and CDR2 is FVKESK. CDR3 length: 13 amino acids. The assay was immunoSEQ multiplex PCR, and TCRdb's table has in-frame clones only and misses some. The sample lists some 99,000 clones, around 90% occurring once. The chain recombines TRBV14 with TRBJ1-5; D not certain. This TCR was sampled from a man in his 70s with acute or convalescent COVID-19. Sequenced: peripheral blood. CDR3 nucleotides: TGTGCCAGCAGCCTAAATAGCAATCAGCCCCAGCATTTT. This encodes CASSLNSNQPQHF.